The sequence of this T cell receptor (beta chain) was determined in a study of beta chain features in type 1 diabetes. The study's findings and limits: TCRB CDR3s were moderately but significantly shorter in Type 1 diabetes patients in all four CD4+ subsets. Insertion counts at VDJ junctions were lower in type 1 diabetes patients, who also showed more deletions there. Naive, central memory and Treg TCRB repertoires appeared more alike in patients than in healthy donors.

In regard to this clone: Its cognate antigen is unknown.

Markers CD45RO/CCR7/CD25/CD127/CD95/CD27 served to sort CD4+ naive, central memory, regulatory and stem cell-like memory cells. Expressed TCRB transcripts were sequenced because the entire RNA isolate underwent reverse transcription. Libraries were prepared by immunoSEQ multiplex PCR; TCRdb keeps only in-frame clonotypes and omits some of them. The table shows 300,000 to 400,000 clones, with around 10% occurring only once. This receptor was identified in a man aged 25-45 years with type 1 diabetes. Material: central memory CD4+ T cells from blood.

The CDR3 region is CASSLNDNTNEQFF. The DNA of the CDR3 is TGTGCCAGCAGCTTAAACGACAATACCAATGAGCAGTTCTTC. The gene calls are TRBV11-3 and TRBJ2-1; D is unclear. This CDR3 region has 14 residues. V was shortened by 2 bases and J by 6 bases, with 11 bases between the two germline ends. Germline values: CDR1 SGHNT, CDR2 YENEEA.